This T cell receptor beta chain originates from a study of blood T cell repertoires in COVID-19 (dated by TCRdb to the early 2020s). Regarding the research as a whole: Collaborator samples came from the United States, Italy and Spain and covered acute and convalescent phases of COVID-19. The material from the prospective study consisted of cDNA or gDNA derived from T cells, B-cell-depleted T cells, or PBMCs. Deeply sampled blood TCRbeta repertoires from subjects exposed to, actively infected with, or recovered from COVID-19 were included in the dataset. The repertoires were made available in a free public database intended to serve as a resource for research on the immune response to SARS-CoV-2. The samples were drawn from two sources: the first 160 participants of the ongoing ImmuneRACE study, and 1,000 to 1,500 subjects contributed by 6 global collaborators. The sample metadata nearly always contained a de-identified subject ID, COVID-19 status, age in years and sex. Where available, HLA class I and class II types were taken from metadata supplied by the sample provider and were not determined by assay-based typing.

This clone appeared a single time. Its target antigen remains unknown. There are no base qualities to consult, and no much larger clone falls within one base. Beyond this particular receptor, the publication reports: The amount of clinical and demographic metadata varied by source and participant and was provided uncurated.

The cysteine opens and the phenylalanine closes a CDR3 of 18 amino acids. The DNA shown is the 54-base CDR3, in frame from base 1. V is pruned by 1 base and J by 1 base, leaving 8 bases of the junction without a gene match. CDR1 and CDR2, looked up from the germline V gene, are MDHEN and SYDVKM. The collaborating institutions used their own protocols to collect whole blood in K2EDTA tubes. For TCRbeta analysis, collaborator samples were shipped as frozen whole blood, as isolated PBMCs, or as DNA extracted from either sample type. TCRbeta CDR3 regions were amplified from genomic DNA using the immunoSEQ Assay, a bias-controlled multiplex PCR. Regarding the original processing steps: Nucleated cell counts per sample were estimated from amplification of reference gene primers within the assay. To quantify the absolute abundance of each unique TCRbeta CDR3 rearrangement, sequence reads were collapsed and filtered. Productive Simpson clonality was computed per sample as the square root of Simpson's diversity index over productive rearrangements. TCRdb took this table from immuneACCESS and kept in-frame rearrangements with V and J called. Such tables lack part of the clones; where checked against another copy, unresolved V genes explain under half of the gap, and the rest is unexplained. For V, J and clone size, that table is used; D and trimming come from the DNA. This sample comprises about 45,000 clones, approximately 80% of them detected only once. The top ten constitute under 20% of the sample.

Sequencing input: peripheral blood. This chain is built from TRBV28 and TRBJ2-5; 11 nucleotides in the junction match TRBD1. The sequence was collected from a man aged 70 or older with acute or convalescent COVID-19. CDR3 reads: CASSLFWLGTGGQETQYF. The bases read TGTGCCAGCAGTTTATTTTGGTTGGGGACAGGGGGCCAAGAGACCCAGTACTTC.